A selection of T cell receptor beta chains follows, all from one sample in a study of shared clonotypes between healthy human individuals. The repertoire was sequenced with immunoSEQ multiplex PCR; TCRdb's copy has only in-frame clones and lacks some. This table holds about 820,000 clones, about 92% found once. Material: naive CD8+ T cells sorted from blood. The receptor set was obtained from a man aged 30 to 45 in good health. CDR3s leave out the opening cysteine and the closing phenylalanine or tryptophan. Each record gives: J gene, V gene, CDR3 protein.

TRBJ2-5 TRBV27 ASSLYQSQETQY
TRBJ2-7 TRBV4-3 ASSQEASGALSSYEQY
TRBJ2-1 TRBV29-1 SVDGDRGIHEQF
TRBJ1-1 TRBV6-5 ASSYSGQAFATEAF
TRBJ2-4 TRBV15 ATSRDRQGGDIQY
TRBJ2-1 TRBV27 ASSLWLAGSDEQF
TRBJ2-3 TRBV9 ASSPLTADTQY
TRBJ1-2 TRBV5-4 ASSPGPDGLFYGYT
TRBJ2-3 TRBV28 ASSREDSFTDTQY
TRBJ2-1 TRBV27 ASSFGGGQF
TRBJ2-3 TRBV13 ASSPEGGNKGDTQY
TRBJ1-5 TRBV4-3 ASSQDYGNQPQH
TRBJ2-7 TRBV19 ASSSSGGYEQY
TRBJ2-1 TRBV6-1 ASSGSSGRAVEQF
TRBJ2-7 TRBV28 ASSDQRESDEQY
TRBJ2-2 TRBV27 ASSLSVGGSGELF
TRBJ1-1 TRBV19 ASRDPNTEAF
TRBJ2-5 TRBV27 ASSLLGVGGPETQY
TRBJ2-3 TRBV27 ASSLLEDTQY
TRBJ2-2 TRBV7-8 ASSLGGLAGVSGELF
TRBJ2-1 TRBV7-6 ASSSWDRGYNEQF
TRBJ1-2 TRBV7-9 ASSLRNDRGPGYGYT
TRBJ2-3 TRBV7-3 ASSSGAGTDTQY
TRBJ2-5 TRBV5-1 ASSLTGQGLETQY
TRBJ1-4 TRBV5-4 ASSSGRSTNEKLF